The 21 T cell receptor beta chains reported below all come from one sample, sequenced in a study of Graves' ophthalmopathy and Graves' hyperthyroidism. CDR3 regions of TCR beta were amplified from RNA transcripts. HTBI primers primed a first-round RT-PCR, and a second-round multiplex PCR followed. MiXCR, applied by TCRdb to the multiplex PCR reads, yields one record per CDR3 protein. The sample shows over a million distinct CDR3 sequences, about 36% of them seen only once. The sample comprised peripheral blood or thyroid tissue (not recorded which). The receptors shown here come from an adult man with Graves' hyperthyroidism.

As for this clonotype: An end of the junction does not agree with germline; a read error may underlie this. This chain connects TRBV4-1 to TRBJ2-7; TRBD1 agrees at 9 bases. Germline V gene lookup returns CDR1 MGHRA and CDR2 YSYEKL. The CDR3 extends over 18 amino acids. The CDR3 spells CASSQAFDRDRASYEHYF. In DNA, the CDR3 is TGCGCCAGCAGCCAAGCCTTTGACCGGGACAGGGCGTCCTACGAGCACTACTTC.

Ten or more counts support this clonotype. V and J are TRBV19 and TRBJ1-5; D uncertain. The CDR3 consists of 16 residues. Germline-derived CDR1 and CDR2 are LNHDA and SQIVND (reference sequence). Trimming removed 0 bases at V and 5 bases at J, with 14 bases between. The CDR3 sequence is CASSIDLGSGDQPQHF. In DNA, the CDR3 is TGTGCCAGTAGTATAGATCTAGGGTCCGGCGATCAGCCCCAGCATTTT.

This clonotype appeared many times. The chain recombines TRBV2 with TRBJ1-4; 7 bases agree with TRBD1. With 5 bases clipped from V and 3 bases from J, the junction kept 9 bases outside the gene matches. This CDR3 comprises 16 residues. Germline assignment: CDR1 SNHLY and CDR2 FYNNEI. CDR3 region: CASSPGGLGSNEKLFF. The CDR3 nucleotides read TGTGCCAGCAGTCCAGGGGGTCTAGGTTCTAATGAAAAACTGTTTTTT. The full variable domain, rest sourced from reference TRBV2 and TRBJ1-4, is EPEVTQTPSHQVTQMGQEVILRCVPISNHLYFYWYRQILGQKVEFLVSFYNNEISEKSEIFDDQFSVERPDGSNFTLKIRSTKLEDSAMYFCASSPGGLGSNEKLFFGSGTQLSVL.

The sample holds many counts of this clonotype. CDR3 region: CSAPLRRQGRYQETQYF. CDR3 DNA sequence: TGCAGTGCCCCTCTCAGGAGACAGGGACGATACCAAGAGACCCAGTACTTC. This chain connects TRBV20-1 to TRBJ2-5, with 7 bases that match TRBD1. The CDR3 runs 17 residues. Per the germline V gene, CDR1 is DFQATT and CDR2 is SNEGSKA (reference sequence). Trimming at V came to 6 bases and at J to 0 bases, leaving 16 bases not matched to a gene.

This clonotype appeared many times. This CDR3 is CASSVESDSAREGYTF. The CDR3, as DNA: TGTGCCAGCAGCGTAGAGAGCGACAGTGCGAGAGAGGGCTACACCTTC. The chain couples TRBV9 to TRBJ1-2; possibly TRBD1 for D (5 bases). CDR1 and CDR2 from the germline V gene are SGDLS and YYNGEE. This CDR3 is built from 16 residues. The ends were cut back, 0 bases at V and 8 bases at J, with 20 bases in the middle.

This clonotype has just one count. A much more abundant neighbour one base away suggests this may be a read error. This chain uses TRBV7-2 with TRBJ1-1; 11 bases match TRBD1. CDR3 length: 16 amino acids. The germline CDR1 and CDR2 sequences are SGHTA and FQGNSA. The CDR3 is CVSSFRTGGLVSEAFF. The CDR3 DNA reads TGTGTCAGCAGCTTCCGGACAGGGGGCCTGGTCTCTGAAGCTTTCTTT.

The chain couples TRBV4-1 to TRBJ1-3, with D tentatively TRBD1 (6 bases). V lost 1 base, J lost 2 bases, and 15 bases lay in between. This CDR3 spans 17 amino acids. Per germline, CDR1 MGHRA and CDR2 YSYEKL. DNA for the CDR3: TGCGCCAGCAGCCAAGTAACACAGGGTTGGACTGGAAACACCATATATTTT. This gives the protein CASSQVTQGWTGNTIYF.

Many counts were recorded for this clonotype. This chain connects TRBV2 to TRBJ2-2; tentative D call: TRBD2 (6 bases). Between the trimmed V and J ends, which lost 7 bases and 5 bases, there was a span of 17 bases. Germline V CDR1 and CDR2: SNHLY, FYNNEI. The CDR3 runs to 15 residues. The CDR3 nucleotides read TGTGCCAGCAAATCCCGGGACTTGTCGACCGGGGAGCTGTTTTTT. The encoded protein is CASKSRDLSTGELFF.

This chain uses TRBV10-3 with TRBJ2-7; D might be TRBD2 (6 bases). V lost 9 bases, J lost 2 bases, and 20 bases lay in between. CDR1 and CDR2 from the germline V gene are ENHRY and SYGVKD. The CDR3 is 15 amino acids. In DNA form, the CDR3 reads TGTGCCATGCGGGGCGGGGAAGGACTACCCTACGAGCAGTACTTC. It specifies CAMRGGEGLPYEQYF.

The chain is built from TRBV5-6 and TRBJ1-3, with TRBD1 matching 7 bases. V trimming: 4 bases; J trimming: 0 bases; junction bases outside the gene matches: 7. The CDR3 is 16 amino acids. Germline CDR1 is SGHDT and CDR2 is YYEEEE. Here the CDR3 DNA reads TGTGCCAGCAGCAAGGGACAGATAATCTCTGGAAACACCATATATTTT. Protein sequence: CASSKGQIISGNTIYF.

For the CDR3, the DNA is TGTGCCACTACCCTAAAAGGGGGGGCAGGAGAGACCCAGTACTTC. Translated, it gives CATTLKGGAGETQYF. The chain carries TRBV24-1 and TRBJ2-5, with a weak D call TRBD2 (7 bases). Germline V gene data show CDR1 as KGHDR and CDR2 as SFDVKD. The CDR3 length is 15 residues. V was pared by 10 bases and J by 4 bases, with 21 bases between.

The rearrangement joins TRBV2 to TRBJ1-5, with TRBD1 matching over 7 bases. Trimming cost V 6 bases and J 4 bases; bases outside gene matches: 3. The CDR3 extends over 13 amino acids. CDR1 SNHLY and CDR2 FYNNEI come from the germline V gene. DNA for the CDR3: TGTGCCAGCAGACCGGACAGGAATCAGCCCCAGCATTTT. Amino acid sequence: CASRPDRNQPQHF.

V usage is TRBV7-9 and J usage is TRBJ2-7, with D perhaps being TRBD1 or TRBD2 (5 bases each). There are 15 residues in the CDR3. V was shortened by 5 bases and J by 1 base, with 15 bases between the two germline ends. Germline V gene sequence: CDR1 SEHNR, CDR2 FQNEAQ (reference sequence). CDR3 sequence (DNA): TGTGCCAGCAGCACAACCGGGACCAAGTCCTACGAGCAGTACTTC. Its translation is CASSTTGTKSYEQYF.

The chain uses TRBV7-2 and TRBJ2-7; tentatively, D is TRBD2 (6 bases). The V end was cut by 0 bases, the J end by 2 bases, with 14 bases between. CDR3 size: 16 residues. Germline V lookup: CDR1 SGHTA, CDR2 FQGNSA. In nucleotides, the CDR3 is TGTGCCAGCAGCTTAGCGTCTCTTACGGGAGCCTACGAGCAGTACTTC. It is translated as CASSLASLTGAYEQYF.

V usage is TRBV6-6 and J usage is TRBJ1-2, with TRBD1 as a possible D gene (5 bases). The CDR3 loop spans 15 amino acids. CDR1 is MNHNY, CDR2 SVGAGI, per germline (reference sequence). V was shortened by 5 bases and J by 9 bases, with 22 bases between the two germline ends. CDR3 DNA sequence: TGTGCCAGCAGTCAAGGGACGGCCAAAGGTAATCGCTACACCTTC. Translated, it gives CASSQGTAKGNRYTF.

The chain joins TRBV5-5 to TRBJ1-1, with D maybe TRBD1 (5 bases). Trimming shortened V by 4 bases and J by 2 bases, and 15 bases separated the two germline ends. The CDR3 is 15 amino acids. Germline V gives CDR1 SGHKS, CDR2 YYEKEE (reference sequence). CDR3 in DNA: TGTGCCAGCAGCCCCTACTGGGACGGTAACACTGAAGCTTTCTTT. As protein: CASSPYWDGNTEAFF. Full variable domain (remainder filled in from reference TRBV5-5 and TRBJ1-1): DAGVTQSPTHLIKTRGQQVTLRCSPISGHKSVSWYQQVLGQGPQFIFQYYEKEERGRGNFPDRFSARQFPNYSSELNVNALLLGDSALYLCASSPYWDGNTEAFFGQGTRLTVV.

This clonotype has just a few counts. The chain joins TRBV4-1 to TRBJ2-7, with D perhaps matching TRBD1 or TRBD2 (5 bases each). With 2 bases removed from V and 5 bases from J, the gap between germline ends came to 16 bases. Germline-derived CDR1 and CDR2 are MGHRA and YSYEKL. The CDR3 spans 15 residues. CDR3 amino acids: CASSQTGTNKDEQYF. The CDR3 DNA sequence: TGCGCCAGCAGCCAAACCGGGACGAACAAGGACGAGCAGTACTTC.

A few counts support this clonotype. A read error is possible here, since a much larger clone lies one base away. This chain links TRBV20-1 with TRBJ2-7; D remains ambiguous. This CDR3 comprises 12 residues. Germline CDR1 is DFQATT and CDR2 is SNEGSKA (reference sequence). CDR3 loop: CSASSSSYGQYF. As DNA, the CDR3 is TGCAGTGCTAGTTCGAGCTCCTACGGGCAGTACTTC.

The rearrangement uses TRBV7-9 and TRBJ1-5; no clear D. CDR1 and CDR2 from the germline V gene are SEHNR and FQNEAQ (reference sequence). V lost 3 bases and J lost 5, with 14 bases in between. The CDR3 runs 15 residues. DNA for the CDR3: TGTGCCAGCAGCTTTTACGACATCGAGTATCAGCCCCAGCATTTT. Translated, it gives CASSFYDIEYQPQHF.

This clonotype was picked up many times. The chain is built from TRBV20-1 and TRBJ1-5; possible D gene TRBD1, 6 bases. The CDR3 totals 16 residues. Germline V gene data show CDR1 as DFQATT and CDR2 as SNEGSKA (reference sequence). V dropped 6 bases and J dropped 0 bases, with 18 bases sitting between them. The DNA of the CDR3 is TGCAGTGCCCTCTGGGGGGCAGGGGATAGCAATCAGCCCCAGCATTTT. It specifies CSALWGAGDSNQPQHF.

This clonotype showed up many times. In DNA form, the CDR3 reads TGTGCCAGCAGCCATCAGGGGGATCAGCCCCAGCATTTT. Translating gives CASSHQGDQPQHF. V is TRBV5-6 and J is TRBJ1-5; 7 bases map to TRBD1. Germline CDR1 reads SGHDT; CDR2 reads YYEEEE. The CDR3 has 13 amino acids. Trimming removed 4 bases from V and 5 bases from J; junction bases left unmatched: 3. The whole variable domain, remainder taken from reference TRBV5-6 and TRBJ1-5, is DAGVTQSPTHLIKTRGQQVTLRCSPKSGHDTVSWYQQALGQGPQFIFQYYEEEERQRGNFPDRFSGHQFPNYSSELNVNALLLGDSALYLCASSHQGDQPQHFGDGTRLSIL.